Listed below are T cell receptor beta chains from one sample, sequenced in a study of tumour-infiltrating T cells in Burkitt lymphoma. Repertoires were generated with immunoSEQ multiplex PCR, while TCRdb's copy carries only in-frame clones and drops some. The top ten clones hold more than 7.5% of a sample with about 3,300 clones, 13% of them seen once. Sequencing input: tumor tissue. Receptors were obtained from a human donor with Burkitt lymphoma. CDR3s include the opening cysteine and the closing phenylalanine or tryptophan. A D gene is named only where the DNA matches it firmly. The listing skips clone size in some rows; elsewhere it reads once, few, many or a size class.

V,size,J,D,CDR3,DNA
TRBV14,.,TRBJ2-7,.,CASSQGNDPTYEQYF,TGTGCCAGCAGCCAAGGCAATGATCCGACCTACGAGCAGTACTTC
TRBV7-2,few,TRBJ2-7,TRBD1,CASSGDRREQYF,TGTGCCAGCAGCGGGGACAGGCGCGAGCAGTACTTC
TRBV13,.,TRBJ2-1,.,CASSPGTDSYNEQFF,TGTGCCAGCAGCCCCGGGACCGATTCCTACAATGAGCAGTTCTTC
TRBV4-3,.,TRBJ1-2,TRBD1,CASSQMTGQYGYTF,TGCGCCAGCAGTCAGATGACAGGGCAATATGGCTACACCTTC
TRBV4-3,few,TRBJ1-1,.,CASSQDLRKRAWAFF,TGCGCCAGCAGCCAAGATTTACGGAAACGGGCGTGGGCTTTCTTT
TRBV9,few,TRBJ2-1,TRBD2,CASSVYLAGGNEQFF,TGTGCCAGCAGCGTATATCTAGCGGGGGGCAATGAGCAGTTCTTC
TRBV7-2,.,TRBJ2-6,.,CASSLDSNVLTF,TGTGCCAGCAGCTTAGATTCCAACGTCCTGACTTTC
TRBV2,.,TRBJ2-3,TRBD2,CASSPGLELNTQYF,TGTGCCAGCAGCCCGGGACTAGAGCTAAATACGCAGTATTTT
TRBV4-2,.,TRBJ1-4,.,CASSQEERGHWKLFF,TGTGCCAGCAGCCAGGAAGAGAGGGGTCACTGGAAACTGTTTTTT
TRBV9,few,TRBJ2-3,.,CASSVARQGGRTDTQYF,TGTGCCAGCAGCGTAGCTCGACAAGGGGGACGCACAGATACGCAGTATTTT
TRBV9,.,TRBJ2-1,.,CASSVGGRAFEQFF,TGTGCCAGCAGCGTAGGTGGGCGGGCCTTTGAGCAGTTCTTC
TRBV5-8,once,TRBJ2-7,.,CASRPSYEQYF,TGTGCCAGCAGACCTAGCTACGAGCAGTACTTC
TRBV7-8,.,TRBJ1-5,.,CASIHRTSNQPQHF,TGTGCCAGTATCCACAGGACTAGCAATCAGCCCCAGCATTTT
TRBV4-3,.,TRBJ1-2,.,CASSQDLGGGDGYTF,TGCGCCAGCAGCCAAGATCTAGGGGGGGGCGATGGCTACACCTTC
TRBV5-1,few,TRBJ1-1,.,CASSLVAGEGTEAFF,TGCGCCAGCAGCTTGGTGGCAGGGGAGGGCACTGAAGCTTTCTTT
TRBV15,few,TRBJ2-3,.,CATSSPGSTDTQYF,TGTGCCACCAGCAGCCCCGGATCGACAGATACGCAGTATTTT